This T cell receptor (beta chain) was retrieved from a study of CXCR3-negative and CXCR3-positive naive CD8 T cells (dated by TCRdb to about 2019). Turning to the overall study: In total, approximately 140 million TRB reads were obtained, which works out to roughly 1.5 +/- 0.3 million reads per library. Diversity and physicochemical repertoire analyses covered roughly ten donors pooled from two independent experiments. Naive subsets from about 5 donors and memory cells from 3 donors were included in the TRBV-TRBJ cluster analysis. The investigation overall reported the following: CXCR3 expression partially decreased after cryopreservation, so most assays used freshly isolated PBMCs. Both naive subsets had comparably high repertoire diversity, while memory CD8+ T cells had much lower repertoire diversity. Naive CXCR3-negative and CXCR3-positive cells from the same donor showed similar TRBV-TRBJ usage, whereas memory cells showed distinct patterns. Compared with CXCR3-negative naive cells, CXCR3-positive naive cells had TRB CDR3s with higher hydrophobicity (lower Kidera factor 4), lower energy, and higher strength and volume indices. Because surface CD5, which is linked to self-reactivity in mice, was comparable between the naive subsets, TCR interaction strength was also inferred from the physicochemical properties of TRB CDR3s.

For sequencing, a NextSeq 550 was employed. The Human TCR Profiling Kit (MiLaboratory) was used to make UMI-labeled 5' RACE TRB cDNA libraries. The full amount of extracted RNA was used for cDNA synthesis, and the full amount of resulting cDNA was used for PCR amplification. Libraries were prepared in parallel with an identical number of PCR cycles. The paper's data handling went like this. With a requirement of at least two reads per UMI, MIGEC and MiXCR extracted about 50,000 +/- 10,000 unique UMI-labeled TRB cDNA molecules per library. An average of approximately 40,000 +/- 10,000 functional in-frame TRB CDR3 nucleotide clonotypes without stop codons was found per library. After each sample was downsampled to 5000 UMI-labeled TRB molecules, VDJtools was used to calculate diversity metrics such as normalized Shannon-Wiener and Chao1. Clonotype-size-weighted physicochemical properties of the central five CDR3 residues (interaction energy, strength, volume and Kidera factor 4) were computed in VDJtools. Following reprocessing of the reads by TCRdb, the data hold one row per CDR3 protein sequence and no DNA is available. The V and J calls were not made by the authors but by TCRdb's processing. The table held for this sample gives about 140,000 distinct CDR3 sequences. The ten largest clonotypes hold roughly 0.39% of the sample.

Remarks on this clonotype: Its target antigen remains unknown.

For each CD8+ T cell subset, flow sorting was done in triplicate, and about 300,000 cells per subset went directly into RLT lysis buffer. Naive CD8+ T cells were defined stringently as CD45RO-CCR7+CD27+CD95- to exclude memory contaminants. Standard density gradient centrifugation was used to isolate peripheral blood mononuclear cells from buffy coats. A FACSAria III was used to flow-sort naive CXCR3-negative and CXCR3-positive CD8+ T cells. Total RNA was extracted from sorted cells using an RNeasy Mini Kit. The CDR3, from cysteine to phenylalanine, totals 15 residues. The nucleotide record is missing. The germline V gene supplies CDR1 SNHLY and CDR2 FYNNEI.

The chain employs TRBV2 and TRBJ2-2; TCRdb picks TRBD1, but there is no DNA to check that call. Sequencing was carried out using naive CXCR3+ CD8+ T cells from blood. The sample's cell subset or site, from its label and the paper: CD45RO-CCR7+CD27+CD95- naive CD8+ T cells expressing CXCR3 (TNR3+). This TCR was recovered from a human donor in good health. Some clones in this sample may be carry-over from other donors' samples. The CDR3 is CASSDHRTGGGELFF.